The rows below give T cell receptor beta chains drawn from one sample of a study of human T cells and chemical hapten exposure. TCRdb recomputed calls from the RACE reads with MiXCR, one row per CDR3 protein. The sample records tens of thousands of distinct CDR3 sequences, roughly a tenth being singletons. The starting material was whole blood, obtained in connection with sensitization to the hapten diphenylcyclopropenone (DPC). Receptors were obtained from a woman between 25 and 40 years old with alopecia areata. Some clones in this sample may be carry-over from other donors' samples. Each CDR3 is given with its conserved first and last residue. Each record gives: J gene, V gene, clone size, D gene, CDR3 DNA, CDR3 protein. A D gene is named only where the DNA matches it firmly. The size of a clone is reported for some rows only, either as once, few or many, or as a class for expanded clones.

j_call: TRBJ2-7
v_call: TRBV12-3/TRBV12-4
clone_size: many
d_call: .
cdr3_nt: TGTGCCAGCAGACAAGGCTCCTACGAGCAGTACTTC
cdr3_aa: CASRQGSYEQYF

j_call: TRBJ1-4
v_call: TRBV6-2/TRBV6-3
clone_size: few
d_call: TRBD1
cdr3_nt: TGTGCCAGCAACAACAGGGGACTTAATGAAAAACTGTTTTTT
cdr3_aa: CASNNRGLNEKLFF

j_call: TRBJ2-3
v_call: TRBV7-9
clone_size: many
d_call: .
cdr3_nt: TGTGCCAGCAGCTTAGCAGGCGGGGGCGATACGCAGTATTTT
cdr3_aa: CASSLAGGGDTQYF

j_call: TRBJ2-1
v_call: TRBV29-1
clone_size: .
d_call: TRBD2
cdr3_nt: TGCAGCGTTCGCCCTAGCGGGAGGGCCCTCTACAATGAGCAGTTCTTC
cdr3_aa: CSVRPSGRALYNEQFF

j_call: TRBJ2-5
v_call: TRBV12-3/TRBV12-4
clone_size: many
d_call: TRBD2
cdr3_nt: TGTGCCAGCAGCCTTACTAGCGGGGGGCTTCAAGAGACCCAGTACTTC
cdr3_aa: CASSLTSGGLQETQYF

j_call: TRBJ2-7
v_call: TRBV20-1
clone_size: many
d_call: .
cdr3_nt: TGCAGTGCTAGGTCCGGGTCGGTCTACGAGCAGTACTTC
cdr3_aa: CSARSGSVYEQYF

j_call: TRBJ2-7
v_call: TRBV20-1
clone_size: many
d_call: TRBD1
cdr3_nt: TGCAGTGCTACCGGGACAGGGTACGAGCAGTACTTC
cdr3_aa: CSATGTGYEQYF

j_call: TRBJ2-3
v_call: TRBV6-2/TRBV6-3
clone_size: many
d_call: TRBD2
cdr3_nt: TGTGCCAGCAGTTACCTGCCGGGACTAGCCGCCCGGGATACGCAGTATTTT
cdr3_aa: CASSYLPGLAARDTQYF

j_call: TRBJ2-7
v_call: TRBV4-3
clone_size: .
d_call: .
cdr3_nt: TGCGCCAGCAGCCAATCGATACGGAGCCACGAGCAGTACTTC
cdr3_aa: CASSQSIRSHEQYF

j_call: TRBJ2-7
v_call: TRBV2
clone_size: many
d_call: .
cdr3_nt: TGTGCCAGCAGTGAAGATGGGATAAGACTCAGGCTGGAGCAGTACTTC
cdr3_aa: CASSEDGIRLRLEQYF

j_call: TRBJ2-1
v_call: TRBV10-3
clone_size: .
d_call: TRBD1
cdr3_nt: TGTGCCATCGGGACAGGGGACCTCAACAATGAGCAGTTCTTC
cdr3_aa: CAIGTGDLNNEQFF

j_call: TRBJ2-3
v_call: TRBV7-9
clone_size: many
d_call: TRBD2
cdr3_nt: TGTGCCAGCAGCTTATCTAGCGGGGCGACAGATACGCAGTATTTT
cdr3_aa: CASSLSSGATDTQYF

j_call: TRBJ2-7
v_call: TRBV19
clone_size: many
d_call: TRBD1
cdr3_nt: TGTGCCAGTAGTCCTTGGACAGGGGGGAGCCACGAGCAGTACTTC
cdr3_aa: CASSPWTGGSHEQYF

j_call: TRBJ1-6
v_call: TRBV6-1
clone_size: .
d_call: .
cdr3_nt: TGTGCCAGCAGTGATTTGGTCTGGGCGGCGGAAGATTCACCCCTCCACTTT
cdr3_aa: CASSDLVWAAEDSPLHF

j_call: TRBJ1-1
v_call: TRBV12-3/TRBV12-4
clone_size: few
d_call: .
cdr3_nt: TGTGCCAGCAGTTTCCCTGGGAGGACTGAAGCTTTCTTT
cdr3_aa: CASSFPGRTEAFF

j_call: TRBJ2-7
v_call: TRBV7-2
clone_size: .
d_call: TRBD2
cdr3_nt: TGTGCCTGCTTAGCGGGGAATTCCTACGAGCAGTACTTC
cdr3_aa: CACLAGNSYEQYF

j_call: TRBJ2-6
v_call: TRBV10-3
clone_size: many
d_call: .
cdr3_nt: TGTGCCATCAGTGAGCTCGTGAGAACCGGGGCCAACGTCCTGACTTTC
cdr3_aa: CAISELVRTGANVLTF

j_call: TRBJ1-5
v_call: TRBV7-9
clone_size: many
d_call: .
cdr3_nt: TGTGCCAGCAGCGATACGAGGAGGGGTAATCAGCCCCAGCATTTT
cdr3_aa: CASSDTRRGNQPQHF

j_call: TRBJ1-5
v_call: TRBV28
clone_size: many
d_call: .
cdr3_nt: TGTGCCAGCAGTATCCAGACCGCGCCCCAGCATTTT
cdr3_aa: CASSIQTAPQHF

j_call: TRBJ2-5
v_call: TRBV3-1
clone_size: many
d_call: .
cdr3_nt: TGTGCCAGCAGCCAAGTTACGGAGACCCAGTACTTC
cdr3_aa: CASSQVTETQYF

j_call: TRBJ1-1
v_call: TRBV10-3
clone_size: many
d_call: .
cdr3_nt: TGTGCCATCAGTGAGTCGAACAGGGTCCTAGAAGCTTTCTTT
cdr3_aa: CAISESNRVLEAFF

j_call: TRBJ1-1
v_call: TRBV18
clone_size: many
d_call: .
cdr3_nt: TGTGCCAGCTCACTGGTGATGGTCATGAACACTGAAGCTTTCTTT
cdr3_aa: CASSLVMVMNTEAFF

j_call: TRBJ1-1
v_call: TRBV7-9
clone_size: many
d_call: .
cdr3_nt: TGTGCCAGCAGCTTATACAGGGCGGGGGACACTGAAGCTTTCTTT
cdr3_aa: CASSLYRAGDTEAFF

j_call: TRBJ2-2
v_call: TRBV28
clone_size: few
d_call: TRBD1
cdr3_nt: TGTGCCAGTATAACGGGACAGGGATTAACCGGGGAGCTGTTTTTT
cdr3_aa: CASITGQGLTGELFF

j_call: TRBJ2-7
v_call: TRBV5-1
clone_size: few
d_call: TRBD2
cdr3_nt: TGCGCCAGCAGCTTGGCGGGGACTAGCGGCCGTTACGAGCAGTACTTC
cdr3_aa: CASSLAGTSGRYEQYF

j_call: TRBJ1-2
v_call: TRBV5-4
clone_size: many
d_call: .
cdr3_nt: TGTGCCAGCAGCTTGGGAGGGTTCTATGGCTACACCTTC
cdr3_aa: CASSLGGFYGYTF

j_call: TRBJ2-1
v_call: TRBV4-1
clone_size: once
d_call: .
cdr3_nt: TGCGCCAGCAGCCAAGAGCCGTATCCTGGCAATGAGCAGTTCTTC
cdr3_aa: CASSQEPYPGNEQFF

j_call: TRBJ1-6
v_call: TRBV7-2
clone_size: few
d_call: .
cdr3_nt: TGTGCCAGCAGCTTAGTATCCGGGCTGGGGAGCGGTTCACCCCTCCACTTT
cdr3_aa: CASSLVSGLGSGSPLHF

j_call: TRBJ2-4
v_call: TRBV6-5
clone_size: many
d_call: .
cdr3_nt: TGTGCCAGCAGTCAGCAAAACATTCAGTACTTC
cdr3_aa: CASSQQNIQYF

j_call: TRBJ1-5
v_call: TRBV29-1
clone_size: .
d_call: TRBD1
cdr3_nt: TGCAGCGTCCGTTTGACAGGGGATCAGCCCCAGCATTTT
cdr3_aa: CSVRLTGDQPQHF

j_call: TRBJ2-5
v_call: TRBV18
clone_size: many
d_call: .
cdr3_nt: TGTGCCAGCTCACCCAGTCAAGAGACCCAGTACTTC
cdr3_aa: CASSPSQETQYF

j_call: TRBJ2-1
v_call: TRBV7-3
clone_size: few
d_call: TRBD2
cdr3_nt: TGTGCCAGCAGCCCCACTAGCGGGGGGCCCTTAAATGAGCAGTTCTTC
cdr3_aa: CASSPTSGGPLNEQFF

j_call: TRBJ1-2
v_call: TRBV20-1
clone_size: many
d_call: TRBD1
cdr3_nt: TGCAGTGGCCAACAGGGGGCCCATGGCTACACCTTC
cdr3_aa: CSGQQGAHGYTF

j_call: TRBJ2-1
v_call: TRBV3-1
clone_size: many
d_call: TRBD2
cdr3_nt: TGTGCCAGCAGCCAACCCATGGCTAGCGGAGGCCTGTTCTTC
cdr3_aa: CASSQPMASGGLFF

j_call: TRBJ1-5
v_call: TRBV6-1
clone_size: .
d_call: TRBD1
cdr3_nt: TGTGCCAGCAGTGCCAAACCCGGGACAGCCACTAATCAGCCCCAGCATTTT
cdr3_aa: CASSAKPGTATNQPQHF

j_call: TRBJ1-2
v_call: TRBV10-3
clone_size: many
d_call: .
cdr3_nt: TGTGCCATCAGTGACGACTATGGCTACACCTTC
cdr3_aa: CAISDDYGYTF

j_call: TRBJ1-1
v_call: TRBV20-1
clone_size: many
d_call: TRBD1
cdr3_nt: TGCAGTGCCCTTCAACAGGGGACAGCTTTCTTT
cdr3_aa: CSALQQGTAFF

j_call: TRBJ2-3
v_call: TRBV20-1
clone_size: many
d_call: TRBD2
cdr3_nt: TGCAGTGCTAGCTTTGCATTAGCGGGAGCGGGAGATACGCAGTATTTT
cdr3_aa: CSASFALAGAGDTQYF

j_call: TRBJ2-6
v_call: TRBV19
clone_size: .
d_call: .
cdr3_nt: TGTGCCAGTAGTCCCCCCAACGGGGCCAACGTCCTGACTTTC
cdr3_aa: CASSPPNGANVLTF

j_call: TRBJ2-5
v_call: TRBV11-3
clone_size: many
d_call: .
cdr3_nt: TGTGCCAGCAGCCCGGGACTGCGAGAGACCCAGTACTTC
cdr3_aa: CASSPGLRETQYF